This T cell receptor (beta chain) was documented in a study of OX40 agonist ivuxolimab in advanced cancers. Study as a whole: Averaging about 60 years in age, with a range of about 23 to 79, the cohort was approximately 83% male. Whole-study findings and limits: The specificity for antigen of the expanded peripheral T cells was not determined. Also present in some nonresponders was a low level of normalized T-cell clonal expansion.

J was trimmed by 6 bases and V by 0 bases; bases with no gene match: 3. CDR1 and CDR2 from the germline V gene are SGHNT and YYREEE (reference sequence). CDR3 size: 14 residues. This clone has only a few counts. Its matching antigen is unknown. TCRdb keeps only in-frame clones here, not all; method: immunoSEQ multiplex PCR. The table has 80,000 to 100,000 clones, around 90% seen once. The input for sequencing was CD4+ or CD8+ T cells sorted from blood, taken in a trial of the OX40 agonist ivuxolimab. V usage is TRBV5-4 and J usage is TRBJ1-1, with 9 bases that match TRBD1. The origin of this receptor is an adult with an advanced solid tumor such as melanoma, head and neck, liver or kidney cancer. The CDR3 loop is CASSLGTGDAEAFF. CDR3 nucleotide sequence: TGTGCCAGCAGCTTGGGGACAGGGGACGCTGAAGCTTTCTTT.